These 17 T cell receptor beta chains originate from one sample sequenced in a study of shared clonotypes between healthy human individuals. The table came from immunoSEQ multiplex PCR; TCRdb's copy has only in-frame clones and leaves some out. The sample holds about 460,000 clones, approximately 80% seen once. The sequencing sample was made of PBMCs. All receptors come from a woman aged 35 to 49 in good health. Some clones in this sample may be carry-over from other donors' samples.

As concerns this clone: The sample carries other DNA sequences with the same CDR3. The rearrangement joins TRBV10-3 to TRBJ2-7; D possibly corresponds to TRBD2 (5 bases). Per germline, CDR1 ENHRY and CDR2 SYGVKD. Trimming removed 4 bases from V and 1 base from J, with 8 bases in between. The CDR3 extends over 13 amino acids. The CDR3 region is CAISARGSYEQYF. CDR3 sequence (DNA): TGTGCCATCAGTGCCCGGGGTTCCTACGAGCAGTACTTC.

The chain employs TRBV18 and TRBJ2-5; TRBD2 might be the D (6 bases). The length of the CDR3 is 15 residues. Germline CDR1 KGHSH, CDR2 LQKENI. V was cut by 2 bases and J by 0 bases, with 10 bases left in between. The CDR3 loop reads CASSPRRGDQETQYF. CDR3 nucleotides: TGTGCCAGCTCACCAAGGAGGGGTGACCAAGAGACCCAGTACTTC. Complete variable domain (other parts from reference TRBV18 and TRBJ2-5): NAGVMQNPRHLVRRRGQEARLRCSPMKGHSHVYWYRQLPEEGLKFMVYLQKENIIDESGMPKERFSAEFPKEGPSILRIQQVVRGDSAAYFCASSPRRGDQETQYFGPGTRLLVL.

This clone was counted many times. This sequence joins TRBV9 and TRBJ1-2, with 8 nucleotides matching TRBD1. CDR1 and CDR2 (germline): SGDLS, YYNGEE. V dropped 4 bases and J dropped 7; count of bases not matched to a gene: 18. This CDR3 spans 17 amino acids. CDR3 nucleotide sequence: TGTGCCAGCAGCCCTCTCATCTCAGGACAGGGACCGGGTGGCTACACCTTC. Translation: CASSPLISGQGPGGYTF.

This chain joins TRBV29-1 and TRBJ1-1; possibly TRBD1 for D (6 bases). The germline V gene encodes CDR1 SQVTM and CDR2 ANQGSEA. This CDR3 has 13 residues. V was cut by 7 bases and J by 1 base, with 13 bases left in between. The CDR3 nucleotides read TGCAGCGCCCTGAAGACAGGGAACACTGAAGCTTTCTTT. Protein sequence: CSALKTGNTEAFF. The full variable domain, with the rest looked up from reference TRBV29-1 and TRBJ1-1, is SAVISQKPSRDICQRGTSLTIQCQVDSQVTMMFWYRQQPGQSLTLIATANQGSEATYESGFVIDKFPISRPNLTFSTLTVSNMSPEDSSIYLCSALKTGNTEAFFGQGTRLTVV.

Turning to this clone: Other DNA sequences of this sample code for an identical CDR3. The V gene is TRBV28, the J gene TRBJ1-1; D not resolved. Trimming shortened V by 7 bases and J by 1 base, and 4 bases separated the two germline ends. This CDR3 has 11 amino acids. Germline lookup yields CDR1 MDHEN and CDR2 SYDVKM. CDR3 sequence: CASTGNTEAFF. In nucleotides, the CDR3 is TGTGCCAGCACGGGGAACACTGAAGCTTTCTTT.

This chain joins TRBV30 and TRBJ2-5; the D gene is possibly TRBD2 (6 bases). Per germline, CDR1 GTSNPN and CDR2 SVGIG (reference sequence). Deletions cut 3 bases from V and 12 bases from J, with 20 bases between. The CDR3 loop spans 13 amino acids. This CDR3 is CAWSANIRESKYF. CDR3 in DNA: TGTGCCTGGAGCGCCAACATCCGGGAGTCCAAGTACTTC. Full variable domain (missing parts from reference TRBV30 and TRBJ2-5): SQTIHQWPATLVQPVGSPLSLECTVEGTSNPNLYWYRQAAGRGLQLLFYSVGIGQISSEVPQNLSASRPQDRQFILSSKKLLLSDSGFYLCAWSANIRESKYFGPGTRLLVL.

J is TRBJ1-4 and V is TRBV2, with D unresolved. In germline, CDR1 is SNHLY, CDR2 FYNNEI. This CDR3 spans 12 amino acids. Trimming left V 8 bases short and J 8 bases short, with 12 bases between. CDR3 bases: TGTGCCAGCGCGGCCGGTGGGGAAAAACTGTTTTTT. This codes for CASAAGGEKLFF.

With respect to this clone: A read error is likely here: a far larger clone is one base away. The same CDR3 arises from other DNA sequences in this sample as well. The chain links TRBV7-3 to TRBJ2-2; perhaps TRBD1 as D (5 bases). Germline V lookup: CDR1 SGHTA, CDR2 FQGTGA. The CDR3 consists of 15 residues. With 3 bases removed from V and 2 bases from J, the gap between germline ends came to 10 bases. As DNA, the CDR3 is TGTGCCAGCAGCTTGGCCAGGGAAAACACCGGGGAGCTGTTTTTT. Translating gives CASSLARENTGELFF.

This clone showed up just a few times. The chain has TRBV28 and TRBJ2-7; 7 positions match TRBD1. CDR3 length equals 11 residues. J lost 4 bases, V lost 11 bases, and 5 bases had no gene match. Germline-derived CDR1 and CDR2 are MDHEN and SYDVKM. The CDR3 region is CAVSGGYEQYF. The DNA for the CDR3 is TGTGCCGTATCAGGGGGTTACGAGCAGTACTTC.

CDR3 region: CASSLGLSETQYF. The CDR3 nucleotides are TGTGCCAGCAGTTTAGGGCTCTCCGAGACCCAGTACTTC. J is TRBJ2-5 and V is TRBV6-5; D is unresolved. Germline CDR1 reads MNHEY; CDR2 reads SVGAGI. The CDR3 extends over 13 amino acids. Trimming shortened V by 4 bases and J by 5 bases, and 11 bases separated the two germline ends.

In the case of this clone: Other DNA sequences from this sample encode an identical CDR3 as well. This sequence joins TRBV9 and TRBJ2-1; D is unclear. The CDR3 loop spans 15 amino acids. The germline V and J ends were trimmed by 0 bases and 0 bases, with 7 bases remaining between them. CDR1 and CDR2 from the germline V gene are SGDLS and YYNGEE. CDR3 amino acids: CASSVGLDSYNEQFF. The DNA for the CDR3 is TGTGCCAGCAGCGTAGGTCTAGACTCCTACAATGAGCAGTTCTTC. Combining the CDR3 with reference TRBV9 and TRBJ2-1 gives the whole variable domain DSGVTQTPKHLITATGQRVTLRCSPRSGDLSVYWYQQSLDQGLQFLIQYYNGEERAKGNILERFSAQQFPDLHSELNLSSLELGDSALYFCASSVGLDSYNEQFFGPGTRLTVL.

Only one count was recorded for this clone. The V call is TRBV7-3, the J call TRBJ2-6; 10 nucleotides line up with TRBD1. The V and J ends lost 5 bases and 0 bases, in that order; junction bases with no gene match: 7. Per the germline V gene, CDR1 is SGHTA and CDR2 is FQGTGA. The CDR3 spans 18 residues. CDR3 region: CASSATGGRTSGANVLTF. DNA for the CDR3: TGTGCCAGCAGCGCGACAGGGGGCAGGACCTCTGGGGCCAACGTCCTGACTTTC.

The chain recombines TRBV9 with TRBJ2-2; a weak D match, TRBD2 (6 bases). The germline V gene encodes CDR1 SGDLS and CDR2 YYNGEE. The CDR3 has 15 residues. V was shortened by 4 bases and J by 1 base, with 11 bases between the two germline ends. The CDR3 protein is CASSPGTRNTGELFF. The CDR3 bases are TGTGCCAGCAGCCCCGGGACTCGGAACACCGGGGAGCTGTTTTTT.

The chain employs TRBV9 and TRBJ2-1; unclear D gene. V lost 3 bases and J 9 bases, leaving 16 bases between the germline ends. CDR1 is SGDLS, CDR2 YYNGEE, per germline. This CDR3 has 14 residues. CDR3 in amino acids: CASSADPGGSEQFF. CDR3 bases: TGTGCCAGCAGCGCGGATCCAGGCGGCTCTGAGCAGTTCTTC.

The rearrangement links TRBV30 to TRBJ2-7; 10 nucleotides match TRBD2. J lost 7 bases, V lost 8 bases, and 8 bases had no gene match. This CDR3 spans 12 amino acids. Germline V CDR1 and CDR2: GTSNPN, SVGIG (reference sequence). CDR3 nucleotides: TGTGCCCCCTCTAGCGGGAGAGGTGAGCAGTACTTC. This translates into CAPSSGRGEQYF.

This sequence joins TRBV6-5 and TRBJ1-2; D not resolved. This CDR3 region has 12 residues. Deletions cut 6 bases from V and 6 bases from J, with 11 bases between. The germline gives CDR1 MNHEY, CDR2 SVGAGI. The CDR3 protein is CASSRGGDGYTF. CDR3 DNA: TGTGCCAGCAGCCGGGGTGGGGATGGCTACACCTTC.

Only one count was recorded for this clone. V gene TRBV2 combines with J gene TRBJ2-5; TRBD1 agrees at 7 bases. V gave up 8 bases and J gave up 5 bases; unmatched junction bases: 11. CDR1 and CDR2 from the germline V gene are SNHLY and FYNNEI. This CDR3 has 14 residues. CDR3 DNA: TGTGCCAGCGGGGCACAGGGGCGGCGGGAGACCCAGTACTTC. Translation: CASGAQGRRETQYF.